This T cell receptor beta chain was documented in a study of glioma-infiltrating T cells after dendritic cell vaccination. Time point: after dendritic cell vaccination, including at tumor progression/relapse. The CDR3 has 15 amino acids. Germline V gene lookup returns CDR1 SGHNT and CDR2 YENEEA. V was pared by 5 bases and J by 4 bases, with 6 bases of the junction left unmatched. Sequencing was performed with immunoSEQ multiplex PCR; in TCRdb, only in-frame clones are kept and a portion is missing. The repertoire consists of roughly 100,000 clones, with 90% occurring once and the leading ten covering 2.7%.

V gene TRBV11-3 combines with J gene TRBJ2-1, with 9 bases identical to TRBD2. The sequencing used blood, collected after dendritic cell vaccination. The sequence was obtained from a human donor with glioblastoma. The CDR3 nucleotides read TGTGCCAGCAGCGATACTAGCGGGCCTTACAATGAGCAGTTCTTC. Amino acids: CASSDTSGPYNEQFF.